These T cell receptor beta chains were read from a single sample in a study of blood T cell repertoires in COVID-19. Repertoires were generated with immunoSEQ multiplex PCR, while TCRdb's copy carries only in-frame clones and drops some. The sample has 300,000 to 450,000 clones, 80% to 90% seen once. Sequencing was performed on PBMCs or T cells enriched from blood (not recorded which). The receptors originated from a man younger than 35 who had recovered from COVID-19. Each CDR3 is given with its conserved first and last residue. The D gene is left open where the match is weak. Size values are once, few and many counts, or a class for expanded clones, and some rows have none.

clone size: .; J gene: TRBJ1-5; D gene: .; V gene: TRBV28; CDR3 DNA: TGTGCCAGCAGTTTAAGATCATTGGGCGGGAATCAGCCCCAGCATTTT; CDR3 protein: CASSLRSLGGNQPQHF
clone size: .; J gene: TRBJ2-2; D gene: TRBD1; V gene: TRBV5-4; CDR3 DNA: TGTGCCAGCAGCTCCCGGGACAGGGGTTCCACCGGGGAGCTGTTTTTT; CDR3 protein: CASSSRDRGSTGELFF
clone size: once; J gene: TRBJ1-1; D gene: TRBD1; V gene: TRBV27; CDR3 DNA: TGTGCCAGCAGTTCGACAGGGTTGACTGAAGCTTTCTTT; CDR3 protein: CASSSTGLTEAFF
clone size: .; J gene: TRBJ2-2; D gene: TRBD2; V gene: TRBV5-1; CDR3 DNA: TGCGCCAGCAGTCTAAGAGCGGGGGGTCACACCGGGGAGCTGTTTTTT; CDR3 protein: CASSLRAGGHTGELFF
clone size: .; J gene: TRBJ1-4; D gene: TRBD1; V gene: TRBV18; CDR3 DNA: TGTGCCAGCTCACCTCCCGGGACAGGGGGAGAAAAACTGTTTTTT; CDR3 protein: CASSPPGTGGEKLFF
clone size: once; J gene: TRBJ1-4; D gene: TRBD1; V gene: TRBV5-1; CDR3 DNA: TGCGCCAGCAGCCTCGGACAGGGAGGGCTTAGTGAAAAACTGTTTTTT; CDR3 protein: CASSLGQGGLSEKLFF
clone size: .; J gene: TRBJ1-4; D gene: .; V gene: TRBV28; CDR3 DNA: TGTGCCAGCAGTTTAAACGGGGGAAATAATGAAAAACTGTTTTTT; CDR3 protein: CASSLNGGNNEKLFF
clone size: once; J gene: TRBJ1-2; D gene: TRBD1; V gene: TRBV28; CDR3 DNA: TGTGCCAGCAGTTTGACAGGGGAAGGCTACACCTTC; CDR3 protein: CASSLTGEGYTF
clone size: .; J gene: TRBJ2-7; D gene: .; V gene: TRBV5-8; CDR3 DNA: TGTGCCAGCTTGAGCTACGAGCAGTACTTC; CDR3 protein: CASLSYEQYF
clone size: .; J gene: TRBJ2-1; D gene: TRBD2; V gene: TRBV3-1/TRBV3-2; CDR3 DNA: TGTGCCAGCAGCCAACGTAGCGGGGGCACTAATGAGCAGTTCTTC; CDR3 protein: CASSQRSGGTNEQFF
clone size: .; J gene: TRBJ1-5; D gene: .; V gene: TRBV7-3; CDR3 DNA: TGTGCCAGCAGCTTAAGGCTCTTAAATCAGCCCCAGCATTTT; CDR3 protein: CASSLRLLNQPQHF
clone size: .; J gene: TRBJ2-7; D gene: .; V gene: TRBV18; CDR3 DNA: TGTGCCAGCTCACCACCGGTAACTAAAGAGCAGTACTTC; CDR3 protein: CASSPPVTKEQYF
clone size: .; J gene: TRBJ1-4; D gene: .; V gene: TRBV29-1; CDR3 DNA: TGCAGCGTTGTTGACAGGCCTAATGAAAAACTGTTTTTT; CDR3 protein: CSVVDRPNEKLFF
clone size: .; J gene: TRBJ2-2; D gene: TRBD1; V gene: TRBV5-1; CDR3 DNA: TGCGCCAGCAGGACAGGGCCCACCGGGGAGCTGTTTTTT; CDR3 protein: CASRTGPTGELFF
clone size: .; J gene: TRBJ2-7; D gene: TRBD1; V gene: TRBV3-1/TRBV3-2; CDR3 DNA: TGTGCCAGCAGCCAAGATTTTTTGGGGGACAGACCCTACGAGCAGTACTTC; CDR3 protein: CASSQDFLGDRPYEQYF
clone size: once; J gene: TRBJ2-7; D gene: .; V gene: TRBV18; CDR3 DNA: TGTGCCAGCTCAAGTATGGACAGCTCCTACGAGCAGTACTTC; CDR3 protein: CASSSMDSSYEQYF
clone size: .; J gene: TRBJ2-2; D gene: .; V gene: TRBV3-1/TRBV3-2; CDR3 DNA: TGTGCCAGCAGCCACTCTAACAGAAACACCGGGGAGCTGTTTTTT; CDR3 protein: CASSHSNRNTGELFF
clone size: .; J gene: TRBJ1-1; D gene: TRBD1; V gene: TRBV5-1; CDR3 DNA: TGCGCCAGCAGCGGTTCGGGACAGGGGGGCACTGAAGCTTTCTTT; CDR3 protein: CASSGSGQGGTEAFF
clone size: .; J gene: TRBJ2-7; D gene: TRBD2; V gene: TRBV27; CDR3 DNA: TGTGCCAGCAGTTTGAGACTAGCGGGGGTACCCTACGAGCAGTACTTC; CDR3 protein: CASSLRLAGVPYEQYF
clone size: .; J gene: TRBJ1-5; D gene: TRBD1; V gene: TRBV11-2; CDR3 DNA: TGTGCCAGCAGCCCCACGGGACAGGACAATCAGCCCCAGCATTTT; CDR3 protein: CASSPTGQDNQPQHF
clone size: .; J gene: TRBJ2-4; D gene: .; V gene: TRBV6-6; CDR3 DNA: TGTGCCAGCAGTTACTCGAACGGAGCCAAAAACATTCAGTACTTC; CDR3 protein: CASSYSNGAKNIQYF
clone size: .; J gene: TRBJ2-7; D gene: TRBD1; V gene: TRBV5-1; CDR3 DNA: TGCGCCAGCAGCTTAACACAGGGGGACTACGAGCAGTACTTC; CDR3 protein: CASSLTQGDYEQYF
clone size: .; J gene: TRBJ1-1; D gene: .; V gene: TRBV25-1; CDR3 DNA: TGTGCCAGCAGTGCCCAATTTAGGGGAACTGAAGCTTTCTTT; CDR3 protein: CASSAQFRGTEAFF
clone size: .; J gene: TRBJ2-4; D gene: .; V gene: TRBV6-5; CDR3 DNA: TGTGCCAGCAGTTACTCGTCGGGAAGAGCCAAAAACATTCAGTACTTC; CDR3 protein: CASSYSSGRAKNIQYF
clone size: few; J gene: TRBJ1-1; D gene: .; V gene: TRBV27; CDR3 DNA: TGTGCCAGCAGTTTATACGCAGGGTCTGAAGCTTTCTTT; CDR3 protein: CASSLYAGSEAFF
clone size: .; J gene: TRBJ1-6; D gene: .; V gene: TRBV28; CDR3 DNA: TGTGCCAGCAGTTTCGGGGAATCACCCCTCCACTTT; CDR3 protein: CASSFGESPLHF
clone size: .; J gene: TRBJ1-6; D gene: TRBD1; V gene: TRBV5-1; CDR3 DNA: TGCGCCAGCAGCGCACCCGGGACAGGGGATAATTCACCCCTCCACTTT; CDR3 protein: CASSAPGTGDNSPLHF
clone size: .; J gene: TRBJ1-3; D gene: .; V gene: TRBV19; CDR3 DNA: TGTGCCAGTAGTCGAGCGGCTGGAAACACCATATATTTT; CDR3 protein: CASSRAAGNTIYF
clone size: .; J gene: TRBJ1-2; D gene: .; V gene: TRBV28; CDR3 DNA: TGTGCCAGCAGTTTCGGCACACAGGGATCGTTTGGCTACACCTTC; CDR3 protein: CASSFGTQGSFGYTF
clone size: .; J gene: TRBJ2-1; D gene: TRBD2; V gene: TRBV9; CDR3 DNA: TGTGCCAGCAGCGTCAGCGGGAGGCCTCCCTACAATGAGCAGTTCTTC; CDR3 protein: CASSVSGRPPYNEQFF
clone size: few; J gene: TRBJ2-1; D gene: TRBD2; V gene: TRBV7-3; CDR3 DNA: TGTGCCAGCAGCTCACTAGCGGGAGCACATGAGCAGTTCTTC; CDR3 protein: CASSSLAGAHEQFF
clone size: .; J gene: TRBJ1-1; D gene: .; V gene: TRBV6-1; CDR3 DNA: TGTGCCAGCAGTGAGCGGGCGATCATACTCATGAACACTGAAGCTTTCTTT; CDR3 protein: CASSERAIILMNTEAFF
clone size: .; J gene: TRBJ1-1; D gene: TRBD1; V gene: TRBV27; CDR3 DNA: TGTGCCAGCAGCCGGGACAGGGGCACTGAAGCTTTCTTT; CDR3 protein: CASSRDRGTEAFF
clone size: .; J gene: TRBJ2-6; D gene: .; V gene: TRBV5-4; CDR3 DNA: TGTGCCAGCAGCTTGGCAGGTAGAAACTCTGGGGCCAACGTCCTGACTTTC; CDR3 protein: CASSLAGRNSGANVLTF
clone size: .; J gene: TRBJ1-1; D gene: .; V gene: TRBV7-3; CDR3 DNA: TGTGCCAGCAGCTTATTAGCCCAGGGTCGGGCCATGAACACTGAAGCTTTCTTT; CDR3 protein: CASSLLAQGRAMNTEAFF
clone size: .; J gene: TRBJ2-7; D gene: TRBD1; V gene: TRBV7-2; CDR3 DNA: TGTGCCAGCAGCTTGGCTTACGGACAGGGCTACGAGCAGTACTTC; CDR3 protein: CASSLAYGQGYEQYF
clone size: .; J gene: TRBJ2-1; D gene: TRBD2; V gene: TRBV28; CDR3 DNA: TGTGCCAGCAGCCCGGGACTAGCGGGAGTTGAGCAGTTCTTC; CDR3 protein: CASSPGLAGVEQFF
clone size: .; J gene: TRBJ1-3; D gene: .; V gene: TRBV4-3; CDR3 DNA: TGCGCCAGCAGCCAGACAGACTCTGGAAACACCATATATTTT; CDR3 protein: CASSQTDSGNTIYF
clone size: .; J gene: TRBJ1-2; D gene: .; V gene: TRBV6-5; CDR3 DNA: TGTGCCACCGGAGATTATGGCTACACCTTC; CDR3 protein: CATGDYGYTF
clone size: .; J gene: TRBJ1-1; D gene: TRBD1; V gene: TRBV2; CDR3 DNA: TGTGCCAGCAGAGACAGGACAGGCGGCAACACTGAAGCTTTCTTT; CDR3 protein: CASRDRTGGNTEAFF
clone size: .; J gene: TRBJ2-1; D gene: .; V gene: TRBV29-1; CDR3 DNA: TGCAGCGCAAAACGGGGTTACAATGAGCAGTTCTTC; CDR3 protein: CSAKRGYNEQFF
clone size: .; J gene: TRBJ2-7; D gene: .; V gene: TRBV3-1/TRBV3-2; CDR3 DNA: TGTGCCAGCAGCCAAGATGTTACAGCCTACGAGCAGTACTTC; CDR3 protein: CASSQDVTAYEQYF
clone size: .; J gene: TRBJ2-1; D gene: .; V gene: TRBV27; CDR3 DNA: TGTGCCAGCAGTTTTGCAGGCGGGGAGGTTTACAATGAGCAGTTCTTC; CDR3 protein: CASSFAGGEVYNEQFF